The next 10 T cell receptor beta chains were all read from a single sample in a study of cytomegalovirus exposure and HLA in healthy donors. Amplification used 60 Vbeta primers and 13 Jbeta primers. TCRdb's copy holds only in-frame clones and misses some; the assay was immunoSEQ multiplex PCR. The sample consists of 110,000 or so clones, around 80% of them appearing once. Sequencing used PBMCs. The receptors come from a man aged 18 to 30 in good health and CMV-seronegative.

V is TRBV4-3 and J is TRBJ2-1; tentatively, D is TRBD1 (5 bases). Germline CDR1 and CDR2: LGHNA and YSLEER. The CDR3 is 15 residues long. Trimming left V 0 bases short and J 2 bases short, with 8 bases between. Written as DNA, the CDR3 is TGCGCCAGCAGCCAAGACAGGGCCACCTACAATGAGCAGTTCTTC. This codes for CASSQDRATYNEQFF.

The chain recombines TRBV10-1 with TRBJ2-5, with 7 bases that match TRBD1. The CDR3 has 13 amino acids. CDR1 is WNHNN and CDR2 is SYGVQD in the germline V gene (reference sequence). V was pared by 5 bases and J by 1 base, with 1 base of the junction left unmatched. CDR3 DNA sequence: TGCGCCAGCAGTCGGGACAGCCAAGAGACCCAGTACTTC. This encodes CASSRDSQETQYF.

The rearrangement joins TRBV5-4 to TRBJ2-1; 11 bases are shared with TRBD2. CDR3 size: 15 residues. After removal of 3 bases from V and 4 bases from J, the junction contained 3 bases not matched to a gene. Germline CDR1 and CDR2: SGHNT and YYREEE (reference sequence). The CDR3 sequence is CASSSTSGGYNEQFF. As DNA, the CDR3 is TGTGCCAGCAGCTCAACTAGCGGGGGTTACAATGAGCAGTTCTTC.

For the CDR3, the DNA is TGTGCCAGCAGCCCCCTGACAGGGCCTACCACTGAAGCTTTCTTT. Protein sequence: CASSPLTGPTTEAFF. The chain joins TRBV7-9 to TRBJ1-1, with TRBD1 matching over 7 bases. The junction had 10 bases not matched to a gene; V was cut back by 5 bases and J by 4 bases. The CDR3 is made up of 15 amino acids. Germline V gene data show CDR1 as SEHNR and CDR2 as FQNEAQ (reference sequence).

The chain is built from TRBV5-4 and TRBJ1-3; no reliable D call. Germline lookup yields CDR1 SGHNT and CDR2 YYREEE (reference sequence). With 1 base removed from V and 0 bases from J, the gap between germline ends came to 14 bases. CDR3 length equals 17 residues. The CDR3 coding sequence is TGTGCCAGCAGCTTGCGCCAGGTCCCATTCTCTGGAAACACCATATATTTT. It yields the protein CASSLRQVPFSGNTIYF.

The chain is built from TRBV7-2 and TRBJ2-5; 13 nucleotides match TRBD2. Trimming at V came to 5 bases and at J to 5 bases, leaving 8 bases not matched to a gene. Germline values: CDR1 SGHTA, CDR2 FQGNSA. CDR3 size: 16 residues. The CDR3 is CASSPGLAGSGETQYF. DNA for the CDR3: TGTGCCAGCAGCCCGGGACTAGCGGGGTCTGGGGAGACCCAGTACTTC.

The chain employs TRBV5-4 and TRBJ2-3; 11 positions agree with TRBD2. The trim removed 5 bases at V and 3 bases at J, leaving 5 bases unmatched. The CDR3 has 15 amino acids. The V gene's germline CDR1 is SGHNT and CDR2 YYREEE (reference sequence). In DNA form, the CDR3 reads TGTGCCAGCAGACAGGGACTAGCGGTAACAGATACGCAGTATTTT. Protein product: CASRQGLAVTDTQYF.

This clone was observed a handful of times. A much more abundant neighbour one base away suggests this may be a read error. The rearrangement links TRBV6-4 to TRBJ2-3; TRBD2 matches at 12 bases. The CDR3 totals 15 residues. The V gene's germline CDR1 is MRHNA and CDR2 SNTAGT. With V trimmed by 4 bases and J by 2 bases, 1 base remained unmatched. CDR3 DNA sequence: TGTGCCAGCAGTGGGACTAGCGGGACCACAGATACGCAGTATTTT. Its translation: CASSGTSGTTDTQYF.

This clone has just one count. The gene calls are TRBV27 and TRBJ2-3, with 9 bases matching TRBD1. The germline CDR1 and CDR2 sequences are MNHEY and SMNVEV (reference sequence). The CDR3 is 16 residues long. Trimming took 5 bases from V and 1 from J; bases not matched to a gene: 7. The CDR3 DNA follows: TGTGCCAGCAGTCGGACAGGGGAGTACGGCACAGATACGCAGTATTTT. Residues: CASSRTGEYGTDTQYF.

This clone was observed a handful of times. This chain links TRBV7-9 with TRBJ2-7; possible D gene TRBD1, 6 bases. Between the trimmed V and J ends, which lost 9 bases and 1 base, there was a span of 7 bases. The CDR3 has 11 residues. Germline values: CDR1 SEHNR, CDR2 FQNEAQ (reference sequence). Here the CDR3 DNA reads TGTGCCAGACAGGGTTCCTACGAGCAGTACTTC. Encoded protein: CARQGSYEQYF.